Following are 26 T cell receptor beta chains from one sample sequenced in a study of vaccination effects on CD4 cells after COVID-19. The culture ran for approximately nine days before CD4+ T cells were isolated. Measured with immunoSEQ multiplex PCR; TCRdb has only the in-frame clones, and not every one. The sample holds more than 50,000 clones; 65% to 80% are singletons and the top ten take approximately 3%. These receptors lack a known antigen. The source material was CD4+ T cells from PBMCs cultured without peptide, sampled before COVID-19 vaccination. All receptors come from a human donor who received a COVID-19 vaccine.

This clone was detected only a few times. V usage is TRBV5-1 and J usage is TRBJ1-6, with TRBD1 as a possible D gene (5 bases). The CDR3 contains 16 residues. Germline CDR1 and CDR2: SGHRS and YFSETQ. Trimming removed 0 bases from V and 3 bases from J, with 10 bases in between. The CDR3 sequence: CASSLGGTDYNSPLHF. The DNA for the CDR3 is TGCGCCAGCAGCTTGGGCGGGACGGACTATAATTCACCCCTCCACTTT.

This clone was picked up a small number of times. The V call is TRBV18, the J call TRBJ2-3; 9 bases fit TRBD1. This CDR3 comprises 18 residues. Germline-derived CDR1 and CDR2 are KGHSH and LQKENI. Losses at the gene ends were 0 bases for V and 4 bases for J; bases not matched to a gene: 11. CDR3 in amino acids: CASSPPAPRDRDSDTQYF. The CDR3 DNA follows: TGTGCCAGCTCACCACCGGCTCCTCGGGACAGGGATTCAGATACGCAGTATTTT.

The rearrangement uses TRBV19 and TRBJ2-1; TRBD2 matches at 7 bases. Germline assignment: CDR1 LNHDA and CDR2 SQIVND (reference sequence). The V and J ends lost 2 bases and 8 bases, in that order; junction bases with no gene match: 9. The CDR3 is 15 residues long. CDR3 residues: CASSITQRGRDEQFF. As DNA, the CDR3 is TGTGCCAGTAGTATAACTCAGCGGGGCCGGGATGAGCAGTTCTTC.

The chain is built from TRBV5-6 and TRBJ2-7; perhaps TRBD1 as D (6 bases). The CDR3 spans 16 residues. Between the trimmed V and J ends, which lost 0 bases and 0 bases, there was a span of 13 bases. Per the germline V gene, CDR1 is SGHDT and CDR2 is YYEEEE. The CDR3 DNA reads TGTGCCAGCAGCTTGGTGGGGACACAGAGCTCCTACGAGCAGTACGTC. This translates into CASSLVGTQSSYEQYV.

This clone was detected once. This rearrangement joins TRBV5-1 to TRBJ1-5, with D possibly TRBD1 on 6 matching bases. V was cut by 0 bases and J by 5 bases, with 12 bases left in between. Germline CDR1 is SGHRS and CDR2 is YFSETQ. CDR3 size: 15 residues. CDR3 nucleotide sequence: TGCGCCAGCAGCTTGGCCGGGGGCGGAGATCAGCCCCAGCATTTT. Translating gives CASSLAGGGDQPQHF.

CDR3: CASSGQGVPEAFF. Written as DNA, the CDR3 is TGTGCCAGCAGTGGACAGGGGGTCCCTGAAGCTTTCTTT. The chain combines TRBV2 with TRBJ1-1, with TRBD1 identical over 9 bases. V was clipped by 4 bases and J by 6 bases; unmatched bases: 3. The CDR3 runs 13 residues. Germline loops: CDR1 SNHLY, CDR2 FYNNEI.

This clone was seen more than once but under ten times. CDR3 loop: CASSAQTGGGYTF. The CDR3 DNA is TGTGCCAGCAGTGCCCAGACAGGGGGCGGCTACACCTTC. The chain links TRBV28 to TRBJ1-2; the match to TRBD1 covers 10 bases. CDR1 MDHEN and CDR2 SYDVKM come from the germline V gene. The CDR3 is 13 residues long. With 5 bases clipped from V and 8 bases from J, the junction kept 5 bases outside the gene matches.

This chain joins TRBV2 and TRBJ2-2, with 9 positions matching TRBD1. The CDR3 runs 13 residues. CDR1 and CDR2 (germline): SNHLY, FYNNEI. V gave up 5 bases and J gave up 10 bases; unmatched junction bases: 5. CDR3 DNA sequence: TGTGCCAGCAGTCCCGGGACAGGGACGGAGCTGTTTTTT. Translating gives CASSPGTGTELFF.

CDR3 bases: TGTGCCAGCAGCGTAGAGAGCTCTGGGGCCAACGTCCTGACTTTC. It translates to CASSVESSGANVLTF. The chain joins TRBV9 to TRBJ2-6; no clear D. V gave up 0 bases and J gave up 0 bases, with 4 bases separating them. The CDR3 covers 15 residues. CDR1 is SGDLS, CDR2 YYNGEE, per germline.

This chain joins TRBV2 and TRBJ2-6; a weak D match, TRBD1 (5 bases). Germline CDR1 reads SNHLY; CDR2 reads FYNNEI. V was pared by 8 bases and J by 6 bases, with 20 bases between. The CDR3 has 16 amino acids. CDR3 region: CASGLTAALEANVLTF. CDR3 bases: TGTGCCAGCGGATTGACAGCTGCTCTTGAGGCCAACGTCCTGACTTTC. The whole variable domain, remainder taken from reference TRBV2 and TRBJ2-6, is EPEVTQTPSHQVTQMGQEVILRCVPISNHLYFYWYRQILGQKVEFLVSFYNNEISEKSEIFDDQFSVERPDGSNFTLKIRSTKLEDSAMYFCASGLTAALEANVLTFGAGSRLTVL.

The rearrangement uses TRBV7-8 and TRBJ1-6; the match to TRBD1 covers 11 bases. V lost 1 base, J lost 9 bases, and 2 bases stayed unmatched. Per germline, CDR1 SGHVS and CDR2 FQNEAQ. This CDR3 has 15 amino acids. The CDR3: CASSLEDRGRSPLHF. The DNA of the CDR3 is TGTGCCAGCAGCTTAGAGGACAGGGGGCGTTCACCCCTCCACTTT.

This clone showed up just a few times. CDR3 in amino acids: CASSQGQGANSPLHF. The CDR3 nucleotides are TGTGCCAGCTCCCAAGGACAGGGGGCTAATTCACCCCTCCACTTT. The chain combines TRBV18 with TRBJ1-6; 11 positions agree with TRBD1. After removal of 6 bases from V and 6 bases from J, the junction contained 4 bases not matched to a gene. The CDR3 runs 15 residues. CDR1 KGHSH and CDR2 LQKENI come from the germline V gene.

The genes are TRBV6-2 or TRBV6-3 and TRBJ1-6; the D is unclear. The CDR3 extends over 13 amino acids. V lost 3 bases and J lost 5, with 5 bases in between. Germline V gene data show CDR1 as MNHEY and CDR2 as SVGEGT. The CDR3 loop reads CASSYGDNSPLHF. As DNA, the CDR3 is TGTGCCAGCAGTTATGGGGATAATTCACCCCTCCACTTT.

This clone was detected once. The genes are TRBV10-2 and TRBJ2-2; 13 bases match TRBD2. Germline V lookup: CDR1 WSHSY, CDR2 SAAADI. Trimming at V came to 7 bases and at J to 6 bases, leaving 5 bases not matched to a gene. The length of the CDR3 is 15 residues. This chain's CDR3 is CASTILAGGAGELFF. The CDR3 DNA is TGCGCCAGCACAATACTAGCGGGGGGGGCCGGGGAGCTGTTTTTT.

The CDR3 DNA sequence: TGTGCCAGCAGCTTACAGGGGACATATAATTCACCCCTCCACTTT. Translation gives CASSLQGTYNSPLHF. V gene TRBV7-2 combines with J gene TRBJ1-6; possible D gene TRBD1, 6 bases. This CDR3 has 15 amino acids. Germline CDR1 reads SGHTA; CDR2 reads FQGNSA. V lost 2 bases and J lost 4, with 9 bases in between.

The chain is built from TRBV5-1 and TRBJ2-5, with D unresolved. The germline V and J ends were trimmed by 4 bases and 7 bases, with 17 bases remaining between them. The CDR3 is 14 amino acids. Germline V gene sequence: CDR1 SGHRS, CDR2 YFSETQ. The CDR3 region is CASSQPQSMGTQYF. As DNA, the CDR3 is TGCGCCAGCAGCCAGCCTCAGAGCATGGGGACCCAGTACTTC. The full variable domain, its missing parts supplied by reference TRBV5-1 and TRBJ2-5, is KAGVTQTPRYLIKTRGQQVTLSCSPISGHRSVSWYQQTPGQGLQFLFEYFSETQRNKGNFPGRFSGRQFSNSRSEMNVSTLELGDSALYLCASSQPQSMGTQYFGPGTRLLVL.

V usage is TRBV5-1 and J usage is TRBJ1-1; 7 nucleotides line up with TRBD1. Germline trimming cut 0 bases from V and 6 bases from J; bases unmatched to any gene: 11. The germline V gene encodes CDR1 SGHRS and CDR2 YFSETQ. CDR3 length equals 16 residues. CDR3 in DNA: TGCGCCAGCAGCTTGGAAGGACCGACAGGGTCCGCTGAAGCTTTCTTT. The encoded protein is CASSLEGPTGSAEAFF.

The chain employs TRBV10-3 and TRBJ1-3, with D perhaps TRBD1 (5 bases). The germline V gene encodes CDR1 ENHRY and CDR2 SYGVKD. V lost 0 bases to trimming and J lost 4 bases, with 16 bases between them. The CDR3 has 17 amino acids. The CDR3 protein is CAISESVARAEGNTIYF. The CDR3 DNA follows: TGTGCCATCAGTGAGTCGGTGGCCAGGGCGGAGGGAAACACCATATATTTT.

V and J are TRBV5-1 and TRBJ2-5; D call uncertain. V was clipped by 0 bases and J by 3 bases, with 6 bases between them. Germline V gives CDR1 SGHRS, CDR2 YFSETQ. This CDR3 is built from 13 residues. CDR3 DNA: TGCGCCAGCAGCTTGGGCCAGAAAGAGACCCAGTACTTC. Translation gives CASSLGQKETQYF.

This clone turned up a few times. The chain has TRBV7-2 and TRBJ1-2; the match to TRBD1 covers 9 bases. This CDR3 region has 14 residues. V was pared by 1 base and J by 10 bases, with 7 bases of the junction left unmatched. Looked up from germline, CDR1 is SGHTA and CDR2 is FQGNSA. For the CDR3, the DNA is TGTGCCAGCAGCTTAGGGGGACAGGGAAGGGACTACACCTTC. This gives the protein CASSLGGQGRDYTF.

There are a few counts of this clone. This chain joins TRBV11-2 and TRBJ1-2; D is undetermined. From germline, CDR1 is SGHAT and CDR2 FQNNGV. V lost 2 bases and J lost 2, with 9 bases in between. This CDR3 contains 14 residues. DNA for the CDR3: TGTGCCAGCAGCTTATCGAGACAAAACTATGGCTACACCTTC. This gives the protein CASSLSRQNYGYTF.

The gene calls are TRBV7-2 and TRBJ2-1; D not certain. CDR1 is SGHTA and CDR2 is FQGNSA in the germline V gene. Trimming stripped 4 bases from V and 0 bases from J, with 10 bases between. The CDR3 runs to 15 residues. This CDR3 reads CASSSDVSSYNEQFF. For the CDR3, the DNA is TGTGCCAGCAGCTCGGACGTAAGCTCCTACAATGAGCAGTTCTTC.

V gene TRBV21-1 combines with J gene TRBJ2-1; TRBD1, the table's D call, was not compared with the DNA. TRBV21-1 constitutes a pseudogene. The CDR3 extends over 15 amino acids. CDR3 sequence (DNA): TGTGCCAGCAGCAAAGGGGACACAAGTAAAAATGAGCAGTTCTTC. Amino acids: CASSKGDTSKNEQFF.

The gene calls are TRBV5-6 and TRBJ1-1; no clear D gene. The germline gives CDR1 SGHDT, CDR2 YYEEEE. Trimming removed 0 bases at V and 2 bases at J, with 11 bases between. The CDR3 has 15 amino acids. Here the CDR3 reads CASSLATRPNTEAFF. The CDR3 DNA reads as TGTGCCAGCAGCTTGGCGACAAGGCCTAACACTGAAGCTTTCTTT.

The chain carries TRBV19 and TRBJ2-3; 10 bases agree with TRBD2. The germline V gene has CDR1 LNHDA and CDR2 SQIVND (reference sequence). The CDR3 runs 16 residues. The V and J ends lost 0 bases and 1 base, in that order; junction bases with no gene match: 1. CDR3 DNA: TGTGCCAGTAGTATAGATCTAGCGGGGGGCACAGATACGCAGTATTTT. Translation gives CASSIDLAGGTDTQYF.

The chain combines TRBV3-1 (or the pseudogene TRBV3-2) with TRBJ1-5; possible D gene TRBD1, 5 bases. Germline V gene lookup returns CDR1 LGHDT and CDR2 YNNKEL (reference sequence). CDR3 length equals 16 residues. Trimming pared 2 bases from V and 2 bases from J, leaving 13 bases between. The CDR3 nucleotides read TGTGCCAGCAGCCAATGGGACGGGGTCGGCAATCAGCCCCAGCATTTT. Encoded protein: CASSQWDGVGNQPQHF.